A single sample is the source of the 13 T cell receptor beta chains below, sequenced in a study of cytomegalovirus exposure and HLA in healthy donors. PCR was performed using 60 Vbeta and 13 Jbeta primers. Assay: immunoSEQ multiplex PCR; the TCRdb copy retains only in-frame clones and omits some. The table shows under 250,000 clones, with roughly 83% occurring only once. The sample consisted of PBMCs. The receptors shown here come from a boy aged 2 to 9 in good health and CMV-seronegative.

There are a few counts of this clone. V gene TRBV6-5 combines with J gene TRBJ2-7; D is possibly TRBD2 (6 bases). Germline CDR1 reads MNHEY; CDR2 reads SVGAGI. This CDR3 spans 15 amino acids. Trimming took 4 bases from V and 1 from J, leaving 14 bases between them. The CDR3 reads CASSWRQEGSYEQYF. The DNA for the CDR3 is TGTGCCAGCAGTTGGCGGCAGGAGGGGTCCTACGAGCAGTACTTC.

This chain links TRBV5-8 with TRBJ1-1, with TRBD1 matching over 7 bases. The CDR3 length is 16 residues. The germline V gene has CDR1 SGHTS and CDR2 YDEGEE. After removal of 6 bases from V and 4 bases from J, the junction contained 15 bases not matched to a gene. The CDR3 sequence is CASIIPDRNPITEAFF. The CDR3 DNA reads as TGTGCCAGCATCATACCGGACAGGAACCCTATCACTGAAGCTTTCTTT.

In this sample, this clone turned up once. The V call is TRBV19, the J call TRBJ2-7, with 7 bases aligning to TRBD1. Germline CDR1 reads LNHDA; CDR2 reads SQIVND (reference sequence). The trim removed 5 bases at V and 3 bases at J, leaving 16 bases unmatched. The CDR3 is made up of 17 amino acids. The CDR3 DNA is TGTGCCAGTAGTGCCTCTCTAAGTGAGACAGGGATCTACGAGCAGTACTTC. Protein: CASSASLSETGIYEQYF.

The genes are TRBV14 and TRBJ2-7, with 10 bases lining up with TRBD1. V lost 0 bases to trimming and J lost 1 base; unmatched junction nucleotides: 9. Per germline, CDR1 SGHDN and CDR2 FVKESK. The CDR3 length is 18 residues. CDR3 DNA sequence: TGTGCCAGCAGCCAAGATGGGCCCCGACAGGGGGCATCCTACGAGCAGTACTTC. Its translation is CASSQDGPRQGASYEQYF. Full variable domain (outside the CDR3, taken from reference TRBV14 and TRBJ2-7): EAGVTQFPSHSVIEKGQTVTLRCDPISGHDNLYWYRRVMGKEIKFLLHFVKESKQDESGMPNNRFLAERTGGTYSTLKVQPAELEDSGVYFCASSQDGPRQGASYEQYFGPGTRLTVT.

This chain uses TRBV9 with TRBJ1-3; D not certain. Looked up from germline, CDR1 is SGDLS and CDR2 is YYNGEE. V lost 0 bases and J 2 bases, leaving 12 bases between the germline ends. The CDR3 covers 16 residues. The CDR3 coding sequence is TGTGCCAGCAGCGTAGACCCTACAGTAGCTGGAAACACCATATATTTT. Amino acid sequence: CASSVDPTVAGNTIYF.

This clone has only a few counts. In DNA, the CDR3 is TGCGCCAGCAGTCAGGGAGGTAGTCGGTATGGCTACACCTTC. Protein sequence: CASSQGGSRYGYTF. The chain has TRBV5-1 and TRBJ1-2; possible D gene TRBD1, 5 bases. Germline CDR1 SGHRS, CDR2 YFSETQ. The CDR3 extends over 14 amino acids. Trimming took off 5 bases at V and 5 bases at J, with 16 bases between the two ends.

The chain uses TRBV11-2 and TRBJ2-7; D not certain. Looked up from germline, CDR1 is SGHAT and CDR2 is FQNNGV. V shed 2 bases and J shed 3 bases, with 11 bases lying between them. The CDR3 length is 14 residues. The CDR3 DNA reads TGTGCCAGCAGCTTAAACCCCACCTACTACGAGCAGTACTTC. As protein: CASSLNPTYYEQYF.

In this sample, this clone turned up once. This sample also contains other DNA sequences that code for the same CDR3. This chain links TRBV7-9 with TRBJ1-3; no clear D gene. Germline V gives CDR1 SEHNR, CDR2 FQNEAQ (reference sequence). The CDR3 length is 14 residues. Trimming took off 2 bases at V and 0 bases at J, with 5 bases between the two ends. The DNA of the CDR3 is TGTGCCAGCAGCTTATCAGTCTCTGGAAACACCATATATTTT. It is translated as CASSLSVSGNTIYF.

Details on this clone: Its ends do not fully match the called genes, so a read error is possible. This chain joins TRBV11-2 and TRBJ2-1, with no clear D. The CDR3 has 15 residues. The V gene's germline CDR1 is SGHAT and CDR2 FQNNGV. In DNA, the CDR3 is TGTGCCGGCAGCCCGAGTTCTAGCTCCTACAATGAGCAGTTCTTC. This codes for CAGSPSSSSYNEQFF. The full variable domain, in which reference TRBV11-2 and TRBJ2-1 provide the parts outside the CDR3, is EAGVAQSPRYKIIEKRQSVAFWCNPISGHATLYWYQQILGQGPKLLIQFQNNGVVDDSQLPKDRFSAERLKGVDSTLKIQPAKLEDSAVYLCAGSPSSSSYNEQFFGPGTRLTVL.

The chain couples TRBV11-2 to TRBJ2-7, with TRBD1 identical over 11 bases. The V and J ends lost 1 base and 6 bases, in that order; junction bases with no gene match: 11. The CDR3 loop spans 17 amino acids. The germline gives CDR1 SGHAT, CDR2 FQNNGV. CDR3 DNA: TGTGCCAGCAGCTTAGTGGTGGGACAGGGGGGAAGATGCGAGCAGTACTTC. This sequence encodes CASSLVVGQGGRCEQYF.

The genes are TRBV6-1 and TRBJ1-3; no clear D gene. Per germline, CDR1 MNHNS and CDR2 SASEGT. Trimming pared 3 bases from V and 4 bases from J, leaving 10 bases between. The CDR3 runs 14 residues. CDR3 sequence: CASSDGVPGNTIYF. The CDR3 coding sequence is TGTGCCAGCAGTGACGGGGTCCCCGGAAACACCATATATTTT.

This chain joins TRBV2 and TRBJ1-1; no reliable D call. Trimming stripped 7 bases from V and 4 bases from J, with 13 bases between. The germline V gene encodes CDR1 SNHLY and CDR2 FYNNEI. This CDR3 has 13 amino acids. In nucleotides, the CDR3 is TGTGCCAGCATTACGGTGTGGTTCACTGAAGCTTTCTTT. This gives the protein CASITVWFTEAFF.

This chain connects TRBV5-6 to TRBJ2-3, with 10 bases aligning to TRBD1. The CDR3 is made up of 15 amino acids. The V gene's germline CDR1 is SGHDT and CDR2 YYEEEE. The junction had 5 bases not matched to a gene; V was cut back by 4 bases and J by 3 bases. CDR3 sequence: CASSGGQGGTDTQYF. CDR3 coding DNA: TGTGCCAGCAGCGGCGGACAGGGGGGAACAGATACGCAGTATTTT.